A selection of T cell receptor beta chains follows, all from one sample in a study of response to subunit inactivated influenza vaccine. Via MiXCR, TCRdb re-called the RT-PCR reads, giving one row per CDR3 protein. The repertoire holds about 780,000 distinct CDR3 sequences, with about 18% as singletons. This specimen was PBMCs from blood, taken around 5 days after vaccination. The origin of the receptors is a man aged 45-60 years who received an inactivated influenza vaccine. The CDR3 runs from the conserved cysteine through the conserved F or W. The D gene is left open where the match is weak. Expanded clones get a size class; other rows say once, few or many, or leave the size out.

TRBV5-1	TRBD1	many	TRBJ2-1	CASSLYRLGTGAYNEQFF	TGCGCCAGCAGCCTCTATCGCCTCGGGACAGGGGCGTACAATGAGCAGTTCTTC
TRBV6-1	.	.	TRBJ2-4	CASRFRGAKNIQYF	TGTGCCAGCAGGTTTAGGGGAGCCAAAAACATTCAGTACTTC
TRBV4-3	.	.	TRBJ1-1	CASSQERYRENEAFF	TGCGCCAGCAGCCAAGAACGCTACAGGGAAAATGAAGCTTTCTTT
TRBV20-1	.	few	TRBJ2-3	CSASRGRIADTQYF	TGCAGTGCTTCTAGGGGGAGGATAGCAGATACGCAGTATTTT
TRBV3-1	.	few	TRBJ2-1	CASSHQGWEQFF	TGTGCCAGCAGCCATCAGGGTTGGGAGCAGTTCTTC
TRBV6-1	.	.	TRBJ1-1	CASTAGDMNTEAFF	TGTGCCAGCACAGCAGGGGACATGAACACTGAAGCTTTCTTT
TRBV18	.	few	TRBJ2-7	CASSPRSEVYEQYF	TGTGCCAGCTCACCACGGTCAGAAGTCTACGAGCAGTACTTC
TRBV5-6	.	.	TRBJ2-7	CASSDTRGYEQYF	TGTGCCAGCAGCGACACTCGAGGCTACGAGCAGTACTTC
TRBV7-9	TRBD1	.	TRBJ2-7	CASSSGDRAYEQYF	TGTGCCAGCAGCTCGGGGGACAGGGCCTACGAGCAGTACTTC
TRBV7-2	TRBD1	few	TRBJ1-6	CASSFSLVGQGSSPLHF	TGTGCCAGCAGCTTCTCCCTCGTGGGACAGGGGAGTTCACCCCTCCACTTT
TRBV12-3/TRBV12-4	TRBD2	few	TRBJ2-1	CASTPRGKMGNEQFF	TGTGCCAGCACCCCGCGGGGGAAAATGGGCAATGAGCAGTTCTTC
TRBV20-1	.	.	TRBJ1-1	CSAPGPRNGNTEAFF	TGCAGTGCCCCGGGACCGCGAAATGGGAACACTGAAGCTTTCTTT
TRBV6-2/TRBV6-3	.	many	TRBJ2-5	CASSYLSSRGETQYF	TGTGCCAGCAGTTATCTTTCTAGCCGAGGAGAGACCCAGTACTTC
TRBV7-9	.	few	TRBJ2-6	CASSLAVVGANVLTF	TGTGCCAGCAGCTTAGCCGTAGTAGGGGCCAACGTCCTGACTTTC
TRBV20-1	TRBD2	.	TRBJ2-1	CSASTRMTSGRFGDEQFF	TGCAGTGCTAGCACAAGGATGACTAGCGGGAGGTTTGGCGATGAGCAGTTCTTC
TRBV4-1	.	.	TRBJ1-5	CASSQDSSGLNQPQHF	TGCGCCAGCAGCCAAGATTCGTCCGGGCTCAATCAGCCCCAGCATTTT
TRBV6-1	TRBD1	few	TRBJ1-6	CASSKQGAGWSPLHF	TGTGCCAGCAGTAAACAGGGGGCCGGATGGTCACCCCTCCACTTT
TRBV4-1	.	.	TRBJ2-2	CASSYPGLSGELFF	TGCGCCAGCAGCTATCCGGGCCTCTCCGGGGAGCTGTTTTTT
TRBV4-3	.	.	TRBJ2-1	CASSQDLGGLSNEQFF	TGCGCCAGCAGCCAAGATCTTGGAGGGCTAAGCAATGAGCAGTTCTTC
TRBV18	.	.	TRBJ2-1	CASSDGVGNEQFF	TGTGCCAGCTCAGACGGGGTCGGGAATGAGCAGTTCTTC
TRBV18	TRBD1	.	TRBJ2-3	CASSPPRTGRLTDTQYF	TGTGCCAGCTCACCACCCAGGACAGGGAGGCTCACAGATACGCAGTATTTT
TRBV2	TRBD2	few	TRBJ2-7	CASRSTSGGYEQYF	TGTGCCAGCAGATCGACTAGCGGGGGATACGAGCAGTACTTC
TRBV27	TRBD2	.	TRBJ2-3	CASTRGGTDTQYF	TGTGCCAGCACTCGGGGGGGCACAGATACGCAGTATTTT
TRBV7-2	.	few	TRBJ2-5	CASSLVAGRGQETQYF	TGTGCCAGCAGCTTAGTGGCGGGCAGGGGACAAGAGACCCAGTACTTC
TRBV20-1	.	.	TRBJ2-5	CSARGAGQETQYF	TGCAGTGCTAGAGGGGCGGGCCAAGAGACCCAGTACTTC
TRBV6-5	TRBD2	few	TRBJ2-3	CASSYWSGGGTDTQYF	TGTGCCAGCAGTTACTGGAGCGGGGGGGGAACAGATACGCAGTATTTT
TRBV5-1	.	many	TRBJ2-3	CASSLGASTDTQYF	TGTGCCAGCAGTTTGGGGGCCAGCACAGATACGCAGTATTTT
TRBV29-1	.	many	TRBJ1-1	CSVEDPRDMNTEAFF	TGCAGCGTTGAGGACCCGAGGGACATGAACACTGAAGCTTTCTTT
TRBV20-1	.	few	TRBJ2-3	CSARDAITDTQYF	TGCAGTGCTAGAGATGCCATTACAGATACGCAGTATTTT
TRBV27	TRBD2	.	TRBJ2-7	CASSYSSGGSYEQYF	TGTGCCAGCAGCTATTCTAGCGGGGGGAGCTACGAGCAGTACTTC
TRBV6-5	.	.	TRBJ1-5	CASSSGYGSNQPQHF	TGTGCCAGCAGTTCCGGGTATGGGAGCAATCAGCCCCAGCATTTT
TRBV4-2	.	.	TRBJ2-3	CASSRGHTGDTQYF	TGTGCCAGCAGCCGAGGGCACACTGGGGATACGCAGTATTTT
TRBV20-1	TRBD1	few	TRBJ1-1	CSAHRTGGLNTEAFF	TGCAGTGCCCACCGGACAGGGGGACTGAACACTGAAGCTTTCTTT
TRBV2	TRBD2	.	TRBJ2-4	CASSALAGGYRNIQYF	TGTGCCAGCAGTGCGCTAGCGGGGGGATATCGGAACATTCAGTACTTC
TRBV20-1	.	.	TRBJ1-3	CSARFGGPGIYF	TGCAGTGCTAGGTTCGGGGGGCCTGGCATATATTTT